The TCR beta chain described here comes from a study of cytomegalovirus exposure and HLA in healthy donors. Turning to the study itself: A later analysis reported the same platform for the 90 to 150 validation repertoires and the roughly 700 first-cohort repertoires.

The donors were members of the validation cohort comprising over a hundred subjects, separate from the roughly 670-subject first cohort. CDR1 and CDR2 (germline): GTSNPN, SVGIG (reference sequence). CDR3 length: 13 residues. Trimming removed 1 base at V and 6 bases at J, with 10 bases between. Study conclusions and caveats: Specificity for CMV antigens was confirmed in vitro for three of the CMV-associated chains. A list of approximately 160 TCR beta chains associated with cytomegalovirus was given.

Data came from immunoSEQ multiplex PCR; TCRdb stores just in-frame clones and leaves some out. The data contain 200,000 or so clones, around 80% of them singletons. This clone was picked up a small number of times. The target antigen is unknown. The rearrangement joins TRBV30 to TRBJ2-1; D call uncertain. Sequencing was performed on PBMCs. The receptor was isolated from a woman aged 25 to 45 in good health and CMV-seropositive. The CDR3 loop reads CAWSGWLINEQFF. The CDR3 region has the DNA TGTGCCTGGAGTGGATGGCTTATCAATGAGCAGTTCTTC.